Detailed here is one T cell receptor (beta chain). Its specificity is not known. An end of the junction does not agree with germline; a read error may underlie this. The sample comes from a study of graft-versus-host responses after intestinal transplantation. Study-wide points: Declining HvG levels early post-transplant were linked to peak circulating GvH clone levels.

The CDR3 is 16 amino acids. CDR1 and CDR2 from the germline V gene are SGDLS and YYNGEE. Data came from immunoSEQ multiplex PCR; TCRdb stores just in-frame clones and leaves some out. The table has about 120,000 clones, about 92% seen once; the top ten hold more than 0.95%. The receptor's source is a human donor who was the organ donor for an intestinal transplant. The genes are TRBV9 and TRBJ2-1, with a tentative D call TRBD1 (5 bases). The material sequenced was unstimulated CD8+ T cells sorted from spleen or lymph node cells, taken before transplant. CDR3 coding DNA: TGTGCCGGCAGCCAAGTGGGGCGAGGAGACTACAATGAGCAGTTCTTC. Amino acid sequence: CAGSQVGRGDYNEQFF.